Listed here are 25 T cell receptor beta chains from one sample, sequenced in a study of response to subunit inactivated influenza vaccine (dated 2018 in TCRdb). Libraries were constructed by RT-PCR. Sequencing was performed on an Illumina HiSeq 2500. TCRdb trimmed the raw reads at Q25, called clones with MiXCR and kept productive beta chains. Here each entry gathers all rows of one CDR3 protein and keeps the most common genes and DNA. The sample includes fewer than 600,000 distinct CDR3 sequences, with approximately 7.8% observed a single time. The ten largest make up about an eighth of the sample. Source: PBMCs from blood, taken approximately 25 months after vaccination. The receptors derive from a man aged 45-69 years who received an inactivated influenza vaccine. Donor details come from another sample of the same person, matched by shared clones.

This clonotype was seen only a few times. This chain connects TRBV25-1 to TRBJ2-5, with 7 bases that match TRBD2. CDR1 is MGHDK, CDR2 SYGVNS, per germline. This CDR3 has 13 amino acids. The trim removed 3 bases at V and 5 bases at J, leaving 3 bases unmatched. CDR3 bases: TGTGCCAGCAGTGAGGGGGGGATGGAGACCCAGTACTTC. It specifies CASSEGGMETQYF. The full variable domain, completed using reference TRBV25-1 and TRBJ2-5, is EADIYQTPRYLVIGTGKKITLECSQTMGHDKMYWYQQDPGMELHLIHYSYGVNSTEKGDLSSESTVSRIRTEHFPLTLESARPSHTSQYLCASSEGGMETQYFGPGTRLLVL.

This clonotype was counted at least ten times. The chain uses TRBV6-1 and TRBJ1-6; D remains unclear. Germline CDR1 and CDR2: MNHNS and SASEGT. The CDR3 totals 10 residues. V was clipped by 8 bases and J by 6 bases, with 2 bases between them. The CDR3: CASLNSPLHF. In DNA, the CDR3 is TGTGCCAGCCTTAATTCACCCCTCCACTTT.

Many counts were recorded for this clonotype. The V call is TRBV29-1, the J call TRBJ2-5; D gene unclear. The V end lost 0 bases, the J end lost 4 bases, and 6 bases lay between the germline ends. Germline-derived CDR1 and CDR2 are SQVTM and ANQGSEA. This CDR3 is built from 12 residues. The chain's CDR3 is CSVEDSRETQYF. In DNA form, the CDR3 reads TGCAGCGTTGAAGATTCGAGAGAGACCCAGTACTTC.

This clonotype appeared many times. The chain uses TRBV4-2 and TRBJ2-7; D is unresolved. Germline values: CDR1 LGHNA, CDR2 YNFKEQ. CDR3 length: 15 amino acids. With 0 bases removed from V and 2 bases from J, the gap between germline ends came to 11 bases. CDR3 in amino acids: CASSQETASPYEQYF. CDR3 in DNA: TGTGCCAGCAGCCAAGAAACAGCCTCTCCCTACGAGCAGTACTTC.

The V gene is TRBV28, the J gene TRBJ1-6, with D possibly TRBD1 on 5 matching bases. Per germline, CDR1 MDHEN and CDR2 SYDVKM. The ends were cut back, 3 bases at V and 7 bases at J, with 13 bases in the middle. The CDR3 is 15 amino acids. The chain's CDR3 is CASSLGRNTNSPLHF. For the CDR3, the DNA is TGTGCCAGCAGTTTGGGACGAAACACCAATTCACCCCTCCACTTT.

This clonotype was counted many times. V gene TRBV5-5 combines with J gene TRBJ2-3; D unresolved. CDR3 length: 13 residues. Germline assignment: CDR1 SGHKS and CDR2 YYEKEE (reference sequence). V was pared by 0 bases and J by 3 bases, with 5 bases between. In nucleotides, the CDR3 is TGTGCCAGCAGCTTGGAGGCGACAGATACGCAGTATTTT. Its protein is CASSLEATDTQYF.

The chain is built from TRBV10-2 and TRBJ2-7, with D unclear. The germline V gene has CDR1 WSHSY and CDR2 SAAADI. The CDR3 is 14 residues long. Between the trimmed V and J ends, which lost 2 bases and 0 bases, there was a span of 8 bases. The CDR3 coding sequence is TGCGCCAGCAGTGAGACTCTGAGCTCCTACGAGCAGTACTTC. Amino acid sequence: CASSETLSSYEQYF.

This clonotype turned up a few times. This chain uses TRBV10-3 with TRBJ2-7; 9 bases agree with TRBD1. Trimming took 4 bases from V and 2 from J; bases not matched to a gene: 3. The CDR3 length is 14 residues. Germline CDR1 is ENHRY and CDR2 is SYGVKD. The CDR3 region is CAISVGQGTYEQYF. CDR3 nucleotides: TGTGCCATCAGTGTGGGACAGGGAACCTACGAGCAGTACTTC.

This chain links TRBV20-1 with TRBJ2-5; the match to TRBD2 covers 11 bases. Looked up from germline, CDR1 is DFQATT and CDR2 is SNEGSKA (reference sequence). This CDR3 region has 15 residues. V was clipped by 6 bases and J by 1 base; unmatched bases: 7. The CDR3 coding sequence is TGCAGTGCCACCGTCACTAGCGGGGGCCAAGAGACCCAGTACTTC. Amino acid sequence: CSATVTSGGQETQYF.

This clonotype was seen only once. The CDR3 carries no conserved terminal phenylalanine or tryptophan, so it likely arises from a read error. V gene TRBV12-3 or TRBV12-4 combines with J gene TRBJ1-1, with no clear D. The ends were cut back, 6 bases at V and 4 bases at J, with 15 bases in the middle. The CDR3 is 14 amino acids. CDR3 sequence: CASRKGVMFTEAFL. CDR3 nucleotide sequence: TGTGCCAGCAGGAAGGGAGTTATGTTCACTGAAGCTTTCTTA.

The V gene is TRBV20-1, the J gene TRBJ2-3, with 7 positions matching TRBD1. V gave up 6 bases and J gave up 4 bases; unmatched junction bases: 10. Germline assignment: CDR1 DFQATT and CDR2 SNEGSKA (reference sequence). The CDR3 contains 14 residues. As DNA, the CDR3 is TGCAGTGCCATCGGGACAGCGCGGCCAGATACGCAGTATTTT. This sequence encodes CSAIGTARPDTQYF.

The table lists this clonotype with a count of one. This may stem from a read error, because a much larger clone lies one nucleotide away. The DNA of the CDR3 is TGTGCCAGCAGCCTGGGCAGGGGTACCGGGGAGCTGTTTTTT. Translated, it gives CASSLGRGTGELFF. The V call is TRBV9, the J call TRBJ2-2; weak D call: TRBD1 (6 bases). V was clipped by 4 bases and J by 5 bases, with 12 bases between them. Germline CDR1 SGDLS, CDR2 YYNGEE. CDR3 length equals 14 residues.

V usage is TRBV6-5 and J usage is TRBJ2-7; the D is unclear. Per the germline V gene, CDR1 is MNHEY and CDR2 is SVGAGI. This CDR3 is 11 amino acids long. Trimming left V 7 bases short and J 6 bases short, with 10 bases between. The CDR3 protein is CASTSLGEQYF. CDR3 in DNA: TGTGCCAGCACCTCTCTAGGCGAGCAGTACTTC.

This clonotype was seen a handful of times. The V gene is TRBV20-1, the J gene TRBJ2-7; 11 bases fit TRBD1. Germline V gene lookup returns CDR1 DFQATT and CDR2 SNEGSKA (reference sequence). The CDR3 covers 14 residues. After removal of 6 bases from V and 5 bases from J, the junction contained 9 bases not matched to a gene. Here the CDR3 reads CSAPRTGGLDEQYF. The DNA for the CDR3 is TGCAGTGCCCCCCGGACAGGGGGCTTGGACGAGCAGTACTTC.

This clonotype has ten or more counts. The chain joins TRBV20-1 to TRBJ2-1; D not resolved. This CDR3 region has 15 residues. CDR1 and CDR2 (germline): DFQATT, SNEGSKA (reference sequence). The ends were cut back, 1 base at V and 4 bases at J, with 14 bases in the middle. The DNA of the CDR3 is TGCAGTGCTAGAGGCGCGGCCCAATATTACAATGAGCAGTTCTTC. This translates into CSARGAAQYYNEQFF.

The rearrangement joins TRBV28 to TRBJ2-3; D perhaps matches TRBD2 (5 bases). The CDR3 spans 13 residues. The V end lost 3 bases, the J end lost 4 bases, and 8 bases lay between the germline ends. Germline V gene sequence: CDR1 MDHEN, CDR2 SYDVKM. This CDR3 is CASSFPGSDTQYF. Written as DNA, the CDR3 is TGTGCCAGCAGTTTCCCGGGATCAGATACGCAGTATTTT. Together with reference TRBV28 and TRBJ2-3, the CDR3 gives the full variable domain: DVKVTQSSRYLVKRTGEKVFLECVQDMDHENMFWYRQDPGLGLRLIYFSYDVKMKEKGDIPEGYSVSREKKERFSLILESASTNQTSMYLCASSFPGSDTQYFGPGTRLTVL.

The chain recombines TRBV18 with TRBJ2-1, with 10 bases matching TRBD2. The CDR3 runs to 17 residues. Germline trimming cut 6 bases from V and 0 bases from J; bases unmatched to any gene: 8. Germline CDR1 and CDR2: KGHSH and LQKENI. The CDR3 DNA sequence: TGTGCCAGCTCCCGGACTAGCGGAACATACTCCTACAATGAGCAGTTCTTC. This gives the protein CASSRTSGTYSYNEQFF.

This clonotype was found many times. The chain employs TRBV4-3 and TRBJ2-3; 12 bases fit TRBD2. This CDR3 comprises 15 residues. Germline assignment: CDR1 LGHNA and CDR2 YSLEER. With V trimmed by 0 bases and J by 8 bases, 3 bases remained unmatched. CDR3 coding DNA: TGCGCCAGCAGCCAAGACAAACTAGCGGGGGGTACGCAGTATTTT. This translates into CASSQDKLAGGTQYF.

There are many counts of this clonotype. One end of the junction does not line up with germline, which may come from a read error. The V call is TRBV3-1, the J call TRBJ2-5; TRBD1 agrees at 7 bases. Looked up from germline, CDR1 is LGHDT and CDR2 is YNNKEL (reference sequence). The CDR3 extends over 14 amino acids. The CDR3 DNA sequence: TGCGCCAGCAGCCAAGCAGGGGGACGAGAGACCCAGTACTTC. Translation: CASSQAGGRETQYF.

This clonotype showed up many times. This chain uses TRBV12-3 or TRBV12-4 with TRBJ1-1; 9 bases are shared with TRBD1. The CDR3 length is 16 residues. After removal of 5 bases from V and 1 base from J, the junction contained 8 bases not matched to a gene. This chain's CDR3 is CASSPGQGRGNTEAFF. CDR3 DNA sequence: TGTGCCAGCAGTCCAGGACAGGGGAGGGGGAACACTGAAGCTTTCTTT.

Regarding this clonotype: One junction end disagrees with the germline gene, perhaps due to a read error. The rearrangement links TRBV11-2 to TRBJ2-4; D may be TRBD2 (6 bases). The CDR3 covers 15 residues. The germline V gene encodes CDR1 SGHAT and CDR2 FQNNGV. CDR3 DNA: TGTGCCAGCAGCTTAATGGGGGGAGGCAAAGACATTCAGTACTTC. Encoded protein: CASSLMGGGKDIQYF.

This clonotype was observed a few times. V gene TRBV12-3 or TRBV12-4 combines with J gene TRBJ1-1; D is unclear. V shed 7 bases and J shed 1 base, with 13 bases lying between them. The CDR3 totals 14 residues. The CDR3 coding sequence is TGTGCCAGCACTCAACCGTATTCGAACACTGAAGCTTTCTTT. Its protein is CASTQPYSNTEAFF.

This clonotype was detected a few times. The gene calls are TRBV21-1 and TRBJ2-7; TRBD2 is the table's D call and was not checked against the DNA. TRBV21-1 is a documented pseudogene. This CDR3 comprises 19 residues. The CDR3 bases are TGTGCCAGCAGCGCGGCCACCGGGACTAGCGGGGTTAGCTCCTACGAGCAGTACTTC. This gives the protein CASSAATGTSGVSSYEQYF.

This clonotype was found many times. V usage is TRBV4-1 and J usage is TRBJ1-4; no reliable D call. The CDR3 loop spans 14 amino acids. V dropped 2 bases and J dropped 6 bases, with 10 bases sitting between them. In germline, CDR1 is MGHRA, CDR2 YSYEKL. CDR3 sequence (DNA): TGCGCCAGCAGCCAACGGACGGTCCATGAAAAACTGTTTTTT. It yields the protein CASSQRTVHEKLFF.

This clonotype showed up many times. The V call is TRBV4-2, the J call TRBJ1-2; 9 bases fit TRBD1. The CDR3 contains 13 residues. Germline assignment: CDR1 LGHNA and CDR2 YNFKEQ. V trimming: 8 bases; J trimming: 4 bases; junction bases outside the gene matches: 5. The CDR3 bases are TGTGCCAGCGGGCAACAGGGGGCCTATGGCTACACCTTC. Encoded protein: CASGQQGAYGYTF.